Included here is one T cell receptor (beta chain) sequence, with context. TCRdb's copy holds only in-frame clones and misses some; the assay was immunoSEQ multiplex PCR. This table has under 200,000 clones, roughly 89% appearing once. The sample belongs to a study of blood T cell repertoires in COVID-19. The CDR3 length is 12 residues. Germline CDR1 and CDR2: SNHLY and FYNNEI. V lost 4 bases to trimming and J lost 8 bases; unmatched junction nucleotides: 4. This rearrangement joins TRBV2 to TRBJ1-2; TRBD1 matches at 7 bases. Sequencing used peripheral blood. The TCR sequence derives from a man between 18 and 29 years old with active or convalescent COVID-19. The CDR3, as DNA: TGTGCCAGCAGTGTTCGGGACAGCGGCTACACCTTC. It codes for CASSVRDSGYTF.